This T cell receptor (beta chain) was sequenced during a study of cytomegalovirus exposure and HLA in healthy donors. Study-level background: Early released data comprised approximately 85 million unique TCRs from HLA-typed donors.

Both 60 Vbeta primers and 13 Jbeta primers went into the PCR. Generated by immunoSEQ multiplex PCR, the TCRdb table keeps only in-frame clones and is missing some. The sample shows about 170,000 clones, approximately 84% of them seen only once. Whole-study results and caveats: Presence/absence analyses assumed roughly uniform sequencing depth across donors, which may not hold.

This CDR3 spans 17 amino acids. Germline CDR1 is ENHRY and CDR2 is SYGVKD. The trim removed 4 bases at V and 0 bases at J, leaving 12 bases unmatched. Turning to this clone: Its specificity is not known.

The chain recombines TRBV10-3 with TRBJ2-7; 7 bases line up with TRBD2. The receptor was derived from a girl aged 5-17 years in good health and CMV-seropositive. The source material was PBMCs. CDR3 sequence reads: CAISGPQSGAYSYEQYF. DNA of the CDR3: TGTGCCATCAGTGGTCCCCAGAGCGGGGCTTACTCCTACGAGCAGTACTTC.